This T cell receptor beta chain originates from a study of shared clonotypes between healthy human individuals. Study-level background: Aged between 18 and 49, the donors were a couple of women and a few men.

Trimming took 4 bases from V and 11 from J; bases not matched to a gene: 13. Germline lookup yields CDR1 SGHDT and CDR2 YYEEEE. CDR3 length: 16 residues. Sequencing was at deep level. Genomic DNA belonging to each subset was distributed in equal measure over several immunoSEQ plates. Data came from immunoSEQ multiplex PCR; TCRdb stores just in-frame clones and leaves some out. Of about 2.4 million clones detected, 85% to 95% appear once; the ten largest clones hold around 0.14%. Memory CD4+ cells were the fraction left after CD45RA+ naive selection. The receptor's source is a man aged 18 to 29 in good health. The chain couples TRBV5-6 to TRBJ1-6; 9 bases line up with TRBD1. The sequencing input was naive CD4+ T cells sorted from blood. Documented subset: CD45RA+ positively selected. The CDR3 DNA sequence: TGTGCCAGCAGCCACAGACAGGGGGAAAGAGCAGCACCCCTCCACTTT. Its translation: CASSHRQGERAAPLHF.